The 27 T cell receptor beta chains reported below all come from one sample, sequenced in a study of cytomegalovirus exposure and HLA in healthy donors. PCR involved 60 Vbeta and 13 Jbeta primers. The method was immunoSEQ multiplex PCR; TCRdb's version includes in-frame clones alone and lacks a portion of them. The sample holds about 81,000 clones, 77% seen once. The sample comprised PBMCs. The receptors derive from a man aged 45-65 years in good health and CMV-seropositive.

Only a few counts were recorded for this clone. The chain links TRBV11-3 to TRBJ1-1; D gene uncertain. There are 14 residues in the CDR3. Trimming took 2 bases from V and 1 from J, leaving 8 bases between them. CDR1 is SGHNT and CDR2 is YENEEA in the germline V gene. As DNA, the CDR3 is TGTGCCAGCAGCTTATCGCGGCAGAACACTGAAGCTTTCTTT. Translation: CASSLSRQNTEAFF. Full variable domain (missing parts from reference TRBV11-3 and TRBJ1-1): EAGVVQSPRYKIIEKKQPVAFWCNPISGHNTLYWYLQNLGQGPELLIRYENEEAVDDSQLPKDRFSAERLKGVDSTLKIQPAELGDSAVYLCASSLSRQNTEAFFGQGTRLTVV.

This sequence joins TRBV6-1 and TRBJ2-5, with 9 bases aligning to TRBD2. The CDR3 consists of 13 residues. Germline V lookup: CDR1 MNHNS, CDR2 SASEGT. With V trimmed by 8 bases and J by 5 bases, 6 bases remained unmatched. Written as DNA, the CDR3 is TGTGCCAGCCGCATAGCGGGAGTGGAGACCCAGTACTTC. Its protein product is CASRIAGVETQYF.

The rearrangement uses TRBV7-8 and TRBJ2-1, with 10 bases matching TRBD2. V lost 1 base and J lost 6; bases outside the gene matches: 6. This CDR3 comprises 16 residues. CDR1 is SGHVS, CDR2 FQNEAQ, per germline. This CDR3 reads CASSLEVAGGGNEQFF. The DNA for the CDR3 is TGTGCCAGCAGCTTAGAAGTAGCGGGAGGAGGCAATGAGCAGTTCTTC.

The chain links TRBV7-9 to TRBJ2-5; 7 nucleotides match TRBD1. J gave up 11 bases and V 3 bases, and 12 bases lay outside the gene matches. The CDR3 covers 14 residues. Germline CDR1 is SEHNR and CDR2 is FQNEAQ (reference sequence). The CDR3 bases are TGTGCCAGCAGCTTCGGACAGGCCCTCGGTGAGCAGTACTTC. This codes for CASSFGQALGEQYF.

The chain combines TRBV1 with TRBJ2-3; the DNA was not used to check the table's D call, TRBD2. TRBV1 constitutes a pseudogene. The CDR3 has 15 residues. CDR3 in DNA: TGCACCAGCAACGACCAGCGACCGGGTGGAGATACGCAGTATTTT. Translating gives CTSNDQRPGGDTQYF.

This clone was found a few times. V and J are TRBV28 and TRBJ2-5; D call uncertain. V shed 3 bases and J shed 6 bases, with 11 bases lying between them. The CDR3 is made up of 13 amino acids. From germline, CDR1 is MDHEN and CDR2 SYDVKM. The CDR3 bases are TGTGCCAGCAGTTTCCCCTTTGTCCAGACCCAGTACTTC. Its translation: CASSFPFVQTQYF.

The chain is built from TRBV5-1 and TRBJ2-1; 7 nucleotides match TRBD2. This CDR3 region has 15 residues. Germline trimming cut 2 bases from V and 6 bases from J; bases unmatched to any gene: 8. Germline V lookup: CDR1 SGHRS, CDR2 YFSETQ. CDR3 protein: CASSFSSGGTNEQFF. CDR3 bases: TGCGCCAGCAGCTTCTCTAGCGGCGGGACCAATGAGCAGTTCTTC.

The chain recombines TRBV5-8 with TRBJ2-7; D perhaps matches TRBD2 (5 bases). CDR1 and CDR2 from the germline V gene are SGHTS and YDEGEE. The ends were cut back, 0 bases at V and 2 bases at J, with 15 bases in the middle. This CDR3 contains 16 residues. As DNA, the CDR3 is TGTGCCAGCAGCTTGGAGGGCGGAGGAAAGGCCTACGAGCAGTACTTC. Protein sequence: CASSLEGGGKAYEQYF.

This chain joins TRBV25-1 and TRBJ2-3; weak D call: TRBD2 (6 bases). The CDR3 contains 15 residues. The V end lost 4 bases, the J end lost 2 bases, and 13 bases lay between the germline ends. The germline CDR1 and CDR2 sequences are MGHDK and SYGVNS. The CDR3 protein is CASSVRTIHTDTQYF. The CDR3 bases are TGTGCCAGCAGTGTCCGGACTATACACACAGATACGCAGTATTTT.

V usage is TRBV27 and J usage is TRBJ1-2, with 8 nucleotides matching TRBD1. The CDR3 runs 17 residues. J was trimmed by 0 bases and V by 6 bases; bases with no gene match: 12. CDR1 and CDR2 from the germline V gene are MNHEY and SMNVEV (reference sequence). CDR3 coding DNA: TGTGCCAGCAGACTACAGGGGGAACCCTTCACTAACTATGGCTACACCTTC. Its protein is CASRLQGEPFTNYGYTF.

The genes are TRBV10-3 and TRBJ2-3; weak D call: TRBD2 (7 bases). This CDR3 is 17 amino acids long. Germline CDR1 ENHRY, CDR2 SYGVKD. Between the trimmed V and J ends, which lost 7 bases and 3 bases, there was a span of 23 bases. CDR3 in DNA: TGTGCCATCACCTCCCGAGCCCTGGGGGGGGCAACAGATACGCAGTATTTT. Translating it yields CAITSRALGGATDTQYF.

This chain connects TRBV15 to TRBJ2-2; tentatively, D is TRBD1 (5 bases). This CDR3 contains 15 residues. V gave up 5 bases and J gave up 6 bases, with 16 bases separating them. Germline V gene sequence: CDR1 LNHNV, CDR2 YYDKDF (reference sequence). CDR3 region: CATSRSSGSSGELFF. The CDR3 nucleotides read TGTGCCACCAGCCGTTCTTCAGGGTCGTCCGGGGAGCTGTTTTTT.

In this sample, this clone turned up a few times. The J gene is TRBJ2-3, the V gene TRBV25-1; 11 nucleotides match TRBD2. Germline CDR1 and CDR2: MGHDK and SYGVNS. Trimming at V came to 4 bases and at J to 1 base, leaving 4 bases not matched to a gene. The CDR3 runs 16 residues. The CDR3 DNA reads TGTGCCAGCAGTGCACAGGGACTAGCGGGCACAGATACGCAGTATTTT. Translation: CASSAQGLAGTDTQYF.

V and J are TRBV7-3 and TRBJ2-7; D is possibly TRBD2 (6 bases). The CDR3 runs 15 residues. The germline V gene encodes CDR1 SGHTA and CDR2 FQGTGA. Trimming stripped 6 bases from V and 4 bases from J, with 19 bases between. The CDR3 loop reads CASSSGIGGPYEQYF. The CDR3 DNA is TGTGCCAGCAGTTCCGGGATCGGGGGACCGTACGAGCAGTACTTC.

This clone was observed a few times. The chain recombines TRBV2 with TRBJ1-1; 8 bases are a match to TRBD1. This CDR3 spans 16 amino acids. CDR1 SNHLY and CDR2 FYNNEI come from the germline V gene. After removal of 7 bases from V and 4 bases from J, the junction contained 14 bases not matched to a gene. The CDR3 DNA follows: TGTGCCAGCATTGGACTCGGGACAGGCCGGGGCACTGAAGCTTTCTTT. Translation gives CASIGLGTGRGTEAFF.

This chain links TRBV27 with TRBJ2-3, with a possible D match to TRBD2 (6 bases). Germline V gene data show CDR1 as MNHEY and CDR2 as SMNVEV (reference sequence). Trimming cost V 3 bases and J 5 bases, with 24 bases left between them. The CDR3 is made up of 18 amino acids. CDR3 amino acids: CASSLRLVLSGSGDTQYF. The CDR3 coding sequence is TGTGCCAGCAGTTTGAGACTAGTGCTGTCCGGGTCTGGAGATACGCAGTATTTT.

This chain uses TRBV7-2 with TRBJ2-7, with 7 bases fitting TRBD1. The CDR3 has 14 amino acids. With 1 base clipped from V and 1 base from J, the junction kept 1 base outside the gene matches. Germline CDR1 is SGHTA and CDR2 is FQGNSA. The chain's CDR3 is CASSLGGQSYEQYF. CDR3 nucleotide sequence: TGTGCCAGCAGCTTAGGGGGACAGTCCTACGAGCAGTACTTC.

V gene TRBV30 combines with J gene TRBJ2-7, with D tentatively TRBD2 (5 bases). Germline V lookup: CDR1 GTSNPN, CDR2 SVGIG (reference sequence). CDR3 length: 12 amino acids. Trimming left V 3 bases short and J 0 bases short, with 6 bases between. Written as DNA, the CDR3 is TGTGCCTGGAGGACTAACTCCTACGAGCAGTACTTC. Translated, it gives CAWRTNSYEQYF.

The CDR3 region has the DNA TGTGCCAGCACCCCGGGGGGGAAGTGGGGGTATAGCACAGATACGCAGTATTTT. This codes for CASTPGGKWGYSTDTQYF. This rearrangement joins TRBV11-3 to TRBJ2-3; 8 bases line up with TRBD2. V shed 7 bases and J 0 bases; nucleotides not matched to a gene: 15. Germline V gene data show CDR1 as SGHNT and CDR2 as YENEEA. The length of the CDR3 is 18 residues.

The chain carries TRBV30 and TRBJ1-5; TRBD1 aligns across 7 bases. Germline V gene data show CDR1 as GTSNPN and CDR2 as SVGIG (reference sequence). The CDR3 has 14 residues. With 2 bases clipped from V and 3 bases from J, the junction kept 4 bases outside the gene matches. CDR3 nucleotide sequence: TGTGCCTGGAGTTTTACAGGGGCCAATCAGCCCCAGCATTTT. It specifies CAWSFTGANQPQHF.

The rearrangement joins TRBV5-1 to TRBJ2-5; 7 positions agree with TRBD2. Germline values: CDR1 SGHRS, CDR2 YFSETQ. There are 15 residues in the CDR3. Losses at the gene ends were 1 base for V and 5 bases for J; bases not matched to a gene: 8. The CDR3 DNA follows: TGCGCCAGCAGCTTGCTCAGCGGGACGTCGGAGACCCAGTACTTC. It translates to CASSLLSGTSETQYF.

The chain has TRBV19 and TRBJ1-5; 7 nucleotides match TRBD1. With 5 bases clipped from V and 6 bases from J, the junction kept 13 bases outside the gene matches. The CDR3 has 16 amino acids. Germline lookup yields CDR1 LNHDA and CDR2 SQIVND (reference sequence). The CDR3, as DNA: TGTGCCAGTAGTCCCAGACAGGGTATCTCTGGTCAGCCCCAGCATTTT. Amino acid sequence: CASSPRQGISGQPQHF.

The V and J genes are TRBV27 and TRBJ1-5; a weak D match, TRBD1 (6 bases). Germline V gives CDR1 MNHEY, CDR2 SMNVEV (reference sequence). The CDR3 covers 17 residues. The germline V and J ends were trimmed by 2 bases and 5 bases, with 19 bases remaining between them. CDR3 loop: CASSLRGDRWWDQPQHF. The CDR3 region has the DNA TGTGCCAGCAGTTTACGGGGCGACAGGTGGTGGGATCAGCCCCAGCATTTT.

This clone appeared a few times. The V call is TRBV7-2, the J call TRBJ2-7; tentative D call: TRBD2 (6 bases). Trimming shortened V by 5 bases and J by 6 bases, and 14 bases separated the two germline ends. The CDR3 extends over 13 amino acids. Germline lookup yields CDR1 SGHTA and CDR2 FQGNSA. The CDR3 bases are TGTGCCAGCAGCACACTGACTAGTTCCGAGCAGTACTTC. It specifies CASSTLTSSEQYF.

This clone appeared a single time. The rearrangement uses TRBV19 and TRBJ2-2, with unresolved D. CDR1 and CDR2 from the germline V gene are LNHDA and SQIVND (reference sequence). The germline V and J ends were trimmed by 6 bases and 6 bases, with 20 bases remaining between them. The CDR3 runs to 16 residues. This CDR3 reads CASSRSANRQPGELFF. In nucleotides, the CDR3 is TGTGCCAGTAGCCGATCAGCTAACAGACAACCCGGGGAGCTGTTTTTT.

This clone has just a few counts. This sequence joins TRBV7-9 and TRBJ2-5, with 8 bases identical to TRBD2. Germline V CDR1 and CDR2: SEHNR, FQNEAQ (reference sequence). Trimming removed 4 bases from V and 1 base from J; junction bases left unmatched: 5. This CDR3 spans 15 amino acids. In nucleotides, the CDR3 is TGTGCCAGCAGCTCGAGAGCGGGAGCCCAAGAGACCCAGTACTTC. As protein: CASSSRAGAQETQYF.

This chain joins TRBV7-2 and TRBJ1-2, with D perhaps TRBD1 (5 bases). Germline lookup yields CDR1 SGHTA and CDR2 FQGNSA. The CDR3 contains 14 residues. Trimming removed 8 bases from V and 1 base from J, with 14 bases in between. The CDR3 coding sequence is TGTGCCAGCGGTGGCTGGGGCCATAACTATGGCTACACCTTC. This gives the protein CASGGWGHNYGYTF.